Sequencing of this T cell receptor (beta chain) was carried out in a study of blood T cell repertoires in COVID-19. Study background: Some COVID-19 samples were acute and others convalescent; all came from the United States, Italy and Spain. PBMCs, B-cell-depleted T cells, or T cells provided the cDNA or gDNA that made up the material.

How the authors handled the data: Estimation of nucleated cell counts was performed using reference gene primer amplification. Method: immunoSEQ multiplex PCR; TCRdb's copy keeps in-frame clones and lacks some. V, J and clone size are those of that table, while D and trimming were read from the DNA. The data show around 310,000 clones, with around nine tenths seen just once and around a tenth held by the top ten. The germline gives CDR1 MDHEN, CDR2 SYDVKM. The CDR3 spans 16 residues. V was cut by 2 bases and J by 1 base, with 11 bases left in between. Participants were placed into cohorts based on the clinical history they reported.

This TCR came from a middle-aged woman who had recovered from COVID-19. Sample: PBMCs or T cells enriched from blood (not recorded which). V gene TRBV28 combines with J gene TRBJ1-4; D unresolved. CDR3 protein: CASSLGFAGTNEKLFF. DNA for the CDR3: TGTGCCAGCAGTTTAGGTTTCGCGGGAACTAATGAAAAACTGTTTTTT.